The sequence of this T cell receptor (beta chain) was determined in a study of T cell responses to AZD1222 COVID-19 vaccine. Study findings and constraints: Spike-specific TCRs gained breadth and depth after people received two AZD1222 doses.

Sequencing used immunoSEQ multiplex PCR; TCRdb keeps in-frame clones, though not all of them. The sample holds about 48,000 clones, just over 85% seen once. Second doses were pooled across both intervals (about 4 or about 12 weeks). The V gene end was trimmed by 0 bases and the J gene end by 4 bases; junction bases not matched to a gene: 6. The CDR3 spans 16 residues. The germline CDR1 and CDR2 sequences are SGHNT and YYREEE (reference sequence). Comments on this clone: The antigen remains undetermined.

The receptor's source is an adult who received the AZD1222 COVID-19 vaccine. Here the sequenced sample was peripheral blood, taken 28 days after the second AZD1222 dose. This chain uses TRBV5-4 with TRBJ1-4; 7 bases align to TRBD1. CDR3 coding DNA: TGTGCCAGCAGCTTGGCCCCGGGGACAGTTAATGAAAAACTGTTTTTT. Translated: CASSLAPGTVNEKLFF.